These 30 T cell receptor beta chains originate from one sample sequenced in a study of blood T cells in healthy people across ages (dated by TCRdb to 2013 to 2016). To prepare the library, 5' RACE was applied. TCRdb lists the instrument as Illumina HiSeq 2500. The second PCR ran for about 6 to 11 cycles and used a J-beta primer mix along with a sample-barcoded 5' primer. TCRdb took the public reads, trimmed them with fastp at Q25, ran MiXCR for clone calling and kept in-frame beta chains. Rows are unified per CDR3 protein, each entry keeping the most common DNA and genes. The sample data list about 940,000 distinct CDR3 sequences, and around 48% of these were observed just once. In total, the top ten clones hold around 15% of the sample. The sample comprised blood. Receptor source: a man aged 25 to 45 in good health.

This clonotype was counted a few times. This rearrangement joins TRBV4-1 to TRBJ2-5; TRBD1 matches 7 bases. Trimming cost V 3 bases and J 3 bases; bases outside gene matches: 7. The CDR3 length is 15 residues. Germline CDR1 reads MGHRA; CDR2 reads YSYEKL. The CDR3 coding sequence is TGCGCCAGCAGCCACAACGGGGACAGAAAAGAGACCCAGTACTTC. Protein: CASSHNGDRKETQYF.

The chain has TRBV6-5 and TRBJ2-1; D not resolved. CDR1 and CDR2 from the germline V gene are MNHEY and SVGAGI. Between the trimmed V and J ends, which lost 2 bases and 7 bases, there was a span of 6 bases. This CDR3 region has 12 residues. The CDR3 reads CASSYDGNEQFF. CDR3 nucleotides: TGTGCCAGCAGTTACGACGGAAATGAGCAGTTCTTC.

As concerns this clonotype: It may be a read error: a sequence one base away is much more abundant. The chain combines TRBV29-1 with TRBJ2-3, with 7 bases lining up with TRBD2. CDR3 length: 16 amino acids. Germline V gives CDR1 SQVTM, CDR2 ANQGSEA. V trimming: 6 bases; J trimming: 2 bases; junction bases outside the gene matches: 14. CDR3 nucleotides: TGCAGCGTCGCGCCGGTAAGCGGGGTTATCACAGATACGCAGTATTTT. Its translation is CSVAPVSGVITDTQYF.

This clonotype was detected only a few times. The chain employs TRBV5-1 and TRBJ2-3; D is possibly TRBD2 (6 bases). Trimming removed 6 bases from V and 2 bases from J, with 10 bases in between. The CDR3 is made up of 13 amino acids. The germline CDR1 and CDR2 sequences are SGHRS and YFSETQ. CDR3 DNA: TGCGCCAGCACCGGACTAACCACAGATACGCAGTATTTT. It is translated as CASTGLTTDTQYF.

This chain links TRBV7-2 with TRBJ1-2; 7 nucleotides agree with TRBD1. The trim removed 2 bases at V and 4 bases at J, leaving 7 bases unmatched. This CDR3 has 15 residues. Per the germline V gene, CDR1 is SGHTA and CDR2 is FQGNSA. CDR3 nucleotides: TGTGCCAGCAGCTTAAGACAGGGAGGCGTCTATGGCTACACCTTC. Its translation: CASSLRQGGVYGYTF.

CDR3 amino acids: CASSPSGWRPNTGELFF. In DNA, the CDR3 is TGTGCCAGCAGCCCGAGTGGGTGGAGACCGAACACCGGGGAGCTGTTTTTT. The rearrangement links TRBV13 to TRBJ2-2; no reliable D call. The V end lost 5 bases, the J end lost 0 bases, and 16 bases lay between the germline ends. This CDR3 spans 17 amino acids. Germline V gives CDR1 PRHDT, CDR2 FYEKMQ (reference sequence).

This clonotype was observed a handful of times. The chain carries TRBV12-3 or TRBV12-4 and TRBJ2-3; D uncertain. Trimming pared 8 bases from V and 2 bases from J, leaving 11 bases between. This CDR3 has 13 amino acids. CDR3 DNA: TGTGCCAGCCTAGACTCCACCACAGATACGCAGTATTTT. It codes for CASLDSTTDTQYF.

This chain uses TRBV15 with TRBJ1-4, with D possibly being TRBD1 (5 bases). The CDR3 has 16 residues. V shed 4 bases and J shed 0 bases, with 12 bases lying between them. From germline, CDR1 is LNHNV and CDR2 YYDKDF (reference sequence). The CDR3, as DNA: TGTGCCACCAGCAAAGTAGGGGCAGCAACTAATGAAAAACTGTTTTTT. It encodes CATSKVGAATNEKLFF.

There are a few counts of this clonotype. The chain combines TRBV20-1 with TRBJ2-7, with 8 bases identical to TRBD1. Trimming took 5 bases from V and 0 from J; bases not matched to a gene: 6. CDR3 length equals 14 residues. Germline CDR1 reads DFQATT; CDR2 reads SNEGSKA (reference sequence). CDR3 protein: CSAYRDRTSYEQYF. In nucleotides, the CDR3 is TGCAGTGCTTACCGGGACAGGACCTCCTACGAGCAGTACTTC.

With regard to this clonotype: A much larger clone is a single base away; this may be a read error. The V call is TRBV5-1, the J call TRBJ2-5; TRBD1 is a possible D gene (6 bases). The J call may not be correct, given that the DNA end is closer to TRBJ2-7. The CDR3 totals 11 residues. Germline V gene data show CDR1 as SGHRS and CDR2 as YFSETQ. CDR3 in amino acids: CASRTGTEQYF. In DNA form, the CDR3 reads TGCGCCAGCAGAACAGGGACCGAGCAGTACTTC.

V gene TRBV6-5 combines with J gene TRBJ2-3; D unresolved. The V end lost 0 bases, the J end lost 9 bases, and 13 bases lay between the germline ends. CDR3 length equals 14 residues. Germline CDR1 and CDR2: MNHEY and SVGAGI. The CDR3 is CASSYSAPLETQYF. The CDR3 DNA reads TGTGCCAGCAGTTACTCCGCGCCCCTGGAGACGCAGTATTTT.

As concerns this clonotype: Germline and junction disagree at one end, which may indicate a read error. For the CDR3, the DNA is TGCGCCGGCAGCCAGTCTTCCGGCGGGGAGCAGTACTTC. Translation gives CAGSQSSGGEQYF. The chain uses TRBV4-3 and TRBJ2-5; D is possibly TRBD2 (6 bases). The CDR3 is made up of 13 amino acids. Germline V gives CDR1 LGHNA, CDR2 YSLEER.

The V gene is TRBV7-2, the J gene TRBJ2-7, with D perhaps TRBD2 (5 bases). The CDR3 runs 15 residues. The V end was cut by 5 bases, the J end by 6 bases, with 20 bases between. Germline V lookup: CDR1 SGHTA, CDR2 FQGNSA. CDR3 in amino acids: CASSRSGFFPGEQYF. CDR3 coding DNA: TGTGCCAGCAGCAGGTCGGGATTTTTTCCCGGCGAGCAGTACTTC.

This clonotype turned up a few times. The chain employs TRBV12-5 and TRBJ2-5, with TRBD2 identical over 7 bases. Germline CDR1 and CDR2: LGHNT and FRNRAP. Trimming cost V 3 bases and J 6 bases; bases outside gene matches: 4. The CDR3 is made up of 13 amino acids. CDR3 nucleotide sequence: TGTGCTAGTGGTTTCAGCGGGGAAAAGACCCAGTACTTC. It codes for CASGFSGEKTQYF.

The rearrangement links TRBV5-6 to TRBJ1-2; D unclear. CDR3 length: 11 residues. Germline V gives CDR1 SGHDT, CDR2 YYEEEE. The V and J ends lost 5 bases and 3 bases respectively, with 5 bases between them. The CDR3 DNA follows: TGTGCCAGCAGGCAATACTATGGCTACACCTTC. Encoded protein: CASRQYYGYTF.

The chain uses TRBV7-2 and TRBJ2-7; the D call may be TRBD1 or TRBD2 (6 bases each). The ends were cut back, 5 bases at V and 9 bases at J, with 23 bases in the middle. Germline values: CDR1 SGHTA, CDR2 FQGNSA. The CDR3 loop spans 15 amino acids. CDR3 sequence: CASSPGGPGSDGQYF. As DNA, the CDR3 is TGTGCCAGCAGCCCCGGGGGCCCAGGGTCCGACGGGCAGTACTTC.

V and J are TRBV12-3 or TRBV12-4 and TRBJ1-3; 12 bases agree with TRBD1. CDR3 size: 15 residues. V dropped 4 bases and J dropped 7; count of bases not matched to a gene: 5. CDR3 protein: CASSSGQGARNTIYF. The CDR3 DNA follows: TGTGCCAGCAGTTCGGGACAGGGGGCACGGAACACCATATATTTT.

V and J are TRBV2 and TRBJ2-1; D call uncertain. The V gene lost 4 bases and the J gene lost 10 bases, with 11 bases spanning the gap. Germline V CDR1 and CDR2: SNHLY, FYNNEI. This CDR3 spans 12 amino acids. CDR3 bases: TGTGCCAGCAGTGGGGATGCCCCGGAGCAGTTCTTC. It encodes CASSGDAPEQFF.

The chain uses TRBV20-1 and TRBJ2-3; D may be TRBD1 (6 bases). The V gene lost 6 bases and the J gene lost 3 bases, with 13 bases spanning the gap. Looked up from germline, CDR1 is DFQATT and CDR2 is SNEGSKA (reference sequence). The CDR3 sequence is 13 residues long. CDR3 sequence reads: CSALGQPTDTQYF. CDR3 sequence (DNA): TGCAGTGCACTCGGACAGCCGACAGATACGCAGTATTTT.

This chain uses TRBV6-6 with TRBJ1-2; D uncertain. V gave up 7 bases and J gave up 0 bases, with 15 bases separating them. Germline V gene data show CDR1 as MNHNY and CDR2 as SVGAGI (reference sequence). CDR3 length: 15 amino acids. The chain's CDR3 is CASMKVIEANYGYTF. The DNA for the CDR3 is TGTGCCAGCATGAAGGTGATCGAAGCTAACTATGGCTACACCTTC.

The chain uses TRBV6-5 and TRBJ2-2; 12 nucleotides align to TRBD2. The CDR3 consists of 18 residues. Germline V gives CDR1 MNHEY, CDR2 SVGAGI. V lost 4 bases to trimming and J lost 3 bases; unmatched junction nucleotides: 9. CDR3 residues: CASSLQGLAGVDTGELFF. In nucleotides, the CDR3 is TGTGCCAGCAGTTTGCAGGGACTAGCGGGCGTCGACACCGGGGAGCTGTTTTTT.

The genes are TRBV7-2 and TRBJ2-3; TRBD2 matches at 10 bases. This CDR3 contains 17 residues. Germline V gene lookup returns CDR1 SGHTA and CDR2 FQGNSA. With V trimmed by 1 base and J by 6 bases, 10 bases remained unmatched. CDR3 in DNA: TGTGCCAGCAGCTTAGAACTCCTAGCGGGGGCGTCGGATACGCAGTATTTT. Translation gives CASSLELLAGASDTQYF.

The table lists this clonotype with a few counts. The chain employs TRBV4-1 and TRBJ1-1; perhaps TRBD1 as D (5 bases). The CDR3 covers 16 residues. Trimming removed 0 bases at V and 3 bases at J, with 14 bases between. CDR1 and CDR2 from the germline V gene are MGHRA and YSYEKL. The DNA of the CDR3 is TGCGCCAGCAGCCAAGAGAACGGCAGGGTGTACACTGAAGCTTTCTTT. Its translation is CASSQENGRVYTEAFF.

This clonotype has only a few counts. The chain has TRBV7-9 and TRBJ2-3; 8 bases line up with TRBD2. The V and J ends lost 5 bases and 3 bases, in that order; junction bases with no gene match: 4. The germline gives CDR1 SEHNR, CDR2 FQNEAQ (reference sequence). CDR3 length equals 14 residues. CDR3 in amino acids: CASSASGRTDTQYF. The CDR3 DNA is TGTGCCAGCAGCGCCAGCGGGAGAACAGATACGCAGTATTTT. Full variable domain (missing parts from reference TRBV7-9 and TRBJ2-3): DTGVSQNPRHKITKRGQNVTFRCDPISEHNRLYWYRQTLGQGPEFLTYFQNEAQLEKSRLLSDRFSAERPKGSFSTLEIQRTEQGDSAMYLCASSASGRTDTQYFGPGTRLTVL.

This rearrangement joins TRBV7-9 to TRBJ1-2; 10 bases agree with TRBD1. Germline V lookup: CDR1 SEHNR, CDR2 FQNEAQ (reference sequence). Trimming at V came to 0 bases and at J to 6 bases, leaving 10 bases not matched to a gene. This CDR3 has 17 residues. The CDR3 here is CASSLAHRDRGRDGYTF. The CDR3 nucleotides are TGTGCCAGCAGCTTAGCGCACCGCGACAGGGGGCGCGATGGCTACACCTTC. Based on the CDR3 plus reference TRBV7-9 and TRBJ1-2, the full variable domain is DTGVSQNPRHKITKRGQNVTFRCDPISEHNRLYWYRQTLGQGPEFLTYFQNEAQLEKSRLLSDRFSAERPKGSFSTLEIQRTEQGDSAMYLCASSLAHRDRGRDGYTFGSGTRLTVV.

V gene TRBV11-3 combines with J gene TRBJ2-3; D is perhaps TRBD1 or TRBD2 (6 bases each). Germline assignment: CDR1 SGHNT and CDR2 YENEEA. V was cut by 0 bases and J by 5 bases, with 15 bases left in between. This CDR3 has 16 residues. The CDR3 bases are TGTGCCAGCAGCTTAGATAGGTGGGGGGCAGAAGATACGCAGTATTTT. Protein: CASSLDRWGAEDTQYF.

The rearrangement links TRBV28 to TRBJ2-6, with D perhaps given as TRBD1 or TRBD2 (5 bases each). The CDR3 totals 15 residues. Trimming pared 8 bases from V and 0 bases from J, leaving 11 bases between. Looked up from germline, CDR1 is MDHEN and CDR2 is SYDVKM. In DNA form, the CDR3 reads TGTGCCAGCGGGACGCTAAGCTCTGGGGCCAACGTCCTGACTTTC. This codes for CASGTLSSGANVLTF. Complete variable domain (other parts from reference TRBV28 and TRBJ2-6): DVKVTQSSRYLVKRTGEKVFLECVQDMDHENMFWYRQDPGLGLRLIYFSYDVKMKEKGDIPEGYSVSREKKERFSLILESASTNQTSMYLCASGTLSSGANVLTFGAGSRLTVL.

The rearrangement uses TRBV28 and TRBJ2-5; TRBD1 matches 10 bases. The CDR3 runs 14 residues. Germline CDR1 MDHEN, CDR2 SYDVKM. The V segment lost 4 bases and the J segment 4 bases; nucleotides outside the gene matches: 3. CDR3 loop: CASSSGQGSETQYF. The CDR3 nucleotides read TGTGCCAGCAGTTCGGGACAGGGGTCAGAGACCCAGTACTTC.

The chain employs TRBV6-1 and TRBJ1-5; perhaps TRBD1 as D (6 bases). CDR3 size: 14 residues. Germline CDR1 is MNHNS and CDR2 is SASEGT. V lost 1 base and J lost 6, with 10 bases in between. CDR3 DNA sequence: TGTGCCAGCAGTGAAGACCCAGGGGTTCAGCCCCAGCATTTT. Protein: CASSEDPGVQPQHF.

This clonotype was seen a single time. The chain has TRBV5-4 and TRBJ2-1, with D perhaps TRBD1 or TRBD2 (6 bases each). The CDR3 is made up of 15 amino acids. Germline V gene lookup returns CDR1 SGHNT and CDR2 YYREEE (reference sequence). Trimming took off 0 bases at V and 4 bases at J, with 11 bases between the two ends. The CDR3 DNA is TGTGCCAGCAGCTTGGACGGGGGCAAATACAATGAGCAGTTCTTC. Translating gives CASSLDGGKYNEQFF.